This T cell receptor beta chain came from a study of T cell clones after liver transplantation. Study-level information: A pre-transplant mixed lymphocyte reaction with TCRbeta sequencing defined graft-donor-reactive clones followed in post-transplant blood. Subjects received no induction therapy and standard immunosuppression until randomization at 12-24 months post-transplant. Study-wide points: Graft donor-reactive T cells may have migrated into the graft rather than being deleted. Conclusions were preliminary, with small, heterogeneous patient groups.

A remark on this clone: The antigen is unknown.

The repertoire was sequenced with immunoSEQ multiplex PCR; TCRdb's copy has only in-frame clones and lacks some. The sample has around 18,000 clones, 80% to 90% seen once. This CDR3 spans 15 amino acids. Per the germline V gene, CDR1 is LNHNV and CDR2 is YYDKDF (reference sequence). With 5 bases removed from V and 3 bases from J, the gap between germline ends came to 14 bases. The clonotype comes from a human patient who received a liver transplant. Some of the T cells might come from the graft donor. This chain links TRBV15 with TRBJ2-1, with D possibly matching TRBD2 (5 bases). The source was CD8+ T cells from blood, collected about 46 months after liver transplant. The CDR3 is CATSVTRRLYNEQFF. Here the CDR3 DNA reads TGTGCCACCAGCGTAACTAGAAGACTCTACAATGAGCAGTTCTTC.